The clone carrying this T cell receptor beta chain was detected a few times. Reverse transcribing all isolated RNA meant expressed TCRB transcripts were sequenced. Sequencing of naive, central memory and regulatory T cell samples gave an average of roughly 4 million reads. The table came from immunoSEQ multiplex PCR; TCRdb's copy has only in-frame clones and leaves some out. This repertoire shows hundreds of thousands of clones, about 29% found once; its top ten account for 0.05% to 0.07%. This specimen belongs to a study of beta chain features in type 1 diabetes. CD45RO/CCR7/CD25/CD127/CD95/CD27 staining was used to isolate CD4+ naive, central memory, regulatory and stem cell-like memory cells by sorting. The material sequenced was naive CD4+ T cells from blood. This clonotype was sampled from a young man in good health.

CDR3 nucleotide sequence: TGTGCCAGCAGCCCCTGGACTAGCGGCCTTCCCACAGATACGCAGTATTTT. This sequence encodes CASSPWTSGLPTDTQYF. V and J are TRBV9 and TRBJ2-3; 10 bases agree with TRBD2. The CDR3 has 17 residues. Looked up from germline, CDR1 is SGDLS and CDR2 is YYNGEE. With 4 bases clipped from V and 2 bases from J, the junction kept 10 bases outside the gene matches.